These 21 T cell receptor beta chains were sequenced from one sample in a study of blood T cell repertoires in COVID-19 (dated by TCRdb to 2020 to 2022). Libraries were built with the immunoSEQ multiplex PCR assay. TCRdb provides this immuneACCESS table in a form limited to in-frame rearrangements. Some clones are lacking; in checked studies, under half of them reflect an unresolved V gene, and why the rest are absent is not known. The sample includes hundreds of thousands of clones, with around 89% observed a single time. The top ten hold 0.2% to 0.3% of the sample. The sample was peripheral blood. These receptor sequences come from a woman aged 18-29 years with acute or convalescent COVID-19.

The rearrangement links TRBV5-1 to TRBJ2-1; 9 bases match TRBD1. The V gene end was trimmed by 5 bases and the J gene end by 8 bases; junction bases not matched to a gene: 11. This CDR3 contains 15 residues. Germline V CDR1 and CDR2: SGHRS, YFSETQ. This CDR3 is CASSEQGAGWYEQFF. The CDR3 bases are TGCGCCAGCAGTGAACAGGGGGCAGGATGGTATGAGCAGTTCTTC.

This clone was seen a single time. The gene calls are TRBV30 and TRBJ1-2, with TRBD1 as a possible D gene (5 bases). CDR3 size: 13 residues. Trimming cost V 2 bases and J 4 bases, with 11 bases left between them. The germline CDR1 and CDR2 sequences are GTSNPN and SVGIG (reference sequence). CDR3 DNA: TGTGCCTGGAGTAGGGCAGGGTCCTATGGCTACACCTTC. Translated: CAWSRAGSYGYTF.

The J gene is TRBJ1-3, the V gene TRBV7-2; 7 nucleotides agree with TRBD1. V shed 10 bases, J shed 2 bases, and the junction held 5 bases outside the gene matches. This CDR3 comprises 13 residues. The germline CDR1 and CDR2 sequences are SGHTA and FQGNSA. This CDR3 reads CATTTGPGNTIYF. CDR3 DNA sequence: TGTGCCACCACGACAGGGCCTGGAAACACCATATATTTT.

This clone was recorded once. The chain employs TRBV7-3 and TRBJ2-7; D is possibly TRBD2 (6 bases). Trimming took off 5 bases at V and 7 bases at J, with 15 bases between the two ends. Germline V gene lookup returns CDR1 SGHTA and CDR2 FQGTGA. The CDR3 length is 13 residues. The CDR3, as DNA: TGTGCCAGCAGCCTCGGGGGTGTCGGAGAGCAGTACTTC. Amino acids: CASSLGGVGEQYF.

This clone came up once. This rearrangement joins TRBV3-1 (or the pseudogene TRBV3-2) to TRBJ1-6, with 11 bases lining up with TRBD1. In germline, CDR1 is LGHDT, CDR2 YNNKEL (reference sequence). This CDR3 has 19 residues. Trimming cost V 4 bases and J 7 bases; bases outside gene matches: 15. This chain's CDR3 is CASSPDLGQGAPRNSPLHF. In DNA, the CDR3 is TGTGCCAGCAGCCCAGATTTAGGACAGGGGGCCCCCCGGAATTCACCCCTCCACTTT.

As for this clone: The same CDR3 can be traced to other DNA sequences in this sample. This sequence joins TRBV30 and TRBJ1-3; 8 nucleotides align to TRBD1. Germline assignment: CDR1 GTSNPN and CDR2 SVGIG (reference sequence). CDR3 size: 13 residues. V shed 5 bases and J 1 base; nucleotides not matched to a gene: 1. CDR3 in amino acids: CAWGTGSGNTIYF. The CDR3 DNA follows: TGTGCCTGGGGGACAGGTTCTGGAAACACCATATATTTT.

The genes are TRBV11-2 and TRBJ1-5; 10 bases match TRBD1. This CDR3 has 15 amino acids. Per the germline V gene, CDR1 is SGHAT and CDR2 is FQNNGV. V lost 4 bases to trimming and J lost 7 bases; unmatched junction nucleotides: 7. The CDR3 DNA sequence: TGTGCCAGCAGCTCCGGGACAGGGGTACACCAGCCCCAGCATTTT. Its protein is CASSSGTGVHQPQHF.

The chain uses TRBV6-1 and TRBJ1-5, with D possibly being TRBD1 (6 bases). The V end lost 3 bases, the J end lost 10 bases, and 13 bases lay between the germline ends. The CDR3 is made up of 13 amino acids. The germline V gene has CDR1 MNHNS and CDR2 SASEGT. CDR3 amino acids: CASSEGATGPQHF. The CDR3 DNA sequence: TGTGCCAGCAGTGAGGGCGCGACAGGTCCCCAGCATTTT.

The rearrangement links TRBV28 to TRBJ1-5, with 9 bases identical to TRBD1. CDR1 MDHEN and CDR2 SYDVKM come from the germline V gene. The V gene end was trimmed by 0 bases and the J gene end by 5 bases; junction bases not matched to a gene: 5. The length of the CDR3 is 16 residues. CDR3 in amino acids: CASSLWRDREDQPQHF. CDR3 nucleotides: TGTGCCAGCAGTTTATGGAGGGACAGGGAGGATCAGCCCCAGCATTTT.

The chain carries TRBV7-2 and TRBJ1-5, with D perhaps matching TRBD1 (5 bases). The CDR3 length is 15 residues. V lost 3 bases to trimming and J lost 3 bases, with 12 bases between them. The V gene's germline CDR1 is SGHTA and CDR2 FQGNSA. The CDR3 sequence: CASSLTRAFNQPQHF. Here the CDR3 DNA reads TGTGCCAGCAGCTTGACCAGGGCCTTCAATCAGCCCCAGCATTTT.

The chain joins TRBV7-9 to TRBJ1-2; D may be TRBD1 (6 bases). There are 14 residues in the CDR3. V lost 3 bases, J lost 5 bases, and 13 bases lay in between. Germline CDR1 is SEHNR and CDR2 is FQNEAQ (reference sequence). DNA for the CDR3: TGTGCCAGCAGCTTCCCCGGGGGGGCATATGGCTACACCTTC. This codes for CASSFPGGAYGYTF.

Concerning this clone: One junction end does not reproduce the germline sequence, and a read error may be involved. The V call is TRBV5-1, the J call TRBJ1-4, with D perhaps TRBD1 (6 bases). Looked up from germline, CDR1 is SGHRS and CDR2 is YFSETQ. CDR3 size: 16 residues. CDR3 sequence (DNA): TGCGCCAGCAGTTTGGTTTTGGGGGGGCTGGATGAAAAACTGTTTTTT. It encodes CASSLVLGGLDEKLFF. Variable domain in full (rest from reference TRBV5-1 and TRBJ1-4): KAGVTQTPRYLIKTRGQQVTLSCSPISGHRSVSWYQQTPGQGLQFLFEYFSETQRNKGNFPGRFSGRQFSNSRSEMNVSTLELGDSALYLCASSLVLGGLDEKLFFGSGTQLSVL.

The chain carries TRBV5-1 and TRBJ1-1, with D unresolved. Germline-derived CDR1 and CDR2 are SGHRS and YFSETQ. The CDR3 length is 14 residues. Trimming took off 1 base at V and 3 bases at J, with 10 bases between the two ends. CDR3 bases: TGCGCCAGCAGCTTGCCCCTCGGGGACACTGAAGCTTTCTTT. This gives the protein CASSLPLGDTEAFF.

This chain joins TRBV4-3 and TRBJ1-2, with D possibly matching TRBD1 (5 bases). Trimming left V 3 bases short and J 6 bases short, with 11 bases between. CDR3 length: 13 amino acids. CDR1 is LGHNA, CDR2 YSLEER, per germline. In nucleotides, the CDR3 is TGCGCCAGCAGCCAGTCAGGGATGAATGGCTACACCTTC. Protein product: CASSQSGMNGYTF.

The chain is built from TRBV4-1 and TRBJ1-5, with TRBD1 as a possible D gene (5 bases). The CDR3 runs 17 residues. The germline V and J ends were trimmed by 4 bases and 4 bases, with 20 bases remaining between them. Germline V CDR1 and CDR2: MGHRA, YSYEKL. The CDR3 loop is CASSLGRGGDGNQPQHF. The CDR3 DNA is TGCGCCAGCAGCCTTGGACGGGGGGGGGATGGGAATCAGCCCCAGCATTTT.

This sequence joins TRBV5-1 and TRBJ2-2; D is perhaps TRBD2 (5 bases). The CDR3 loop spans 15 amino acids. Trimming removed 0 bases from V and 2 bases from J, with 8 bases in between. Germline CDR1 SGHRS, CDR2 YFSETQ. The CDR3: CASSLVGLNTGELFF. The CDR3 nucleotides read TGCGCCAGCAGCTTGGTTGGACTCAACACCGGGGAGCTGTTTTTT.

With regard to this clone: The sample contains more than one DNA sequence encoding this CDR3. The rearrangement uses TRBV11-3 and TRBJ1-1; D perhaps matches TRBD1 (6 bases). Germline CDR1 reads SGHNT; CDR2 reads YENEEA. Trimming removed 5 bases from V and 4 bases from J, with 11 bases in between. CDR3 length: 13 amino acids. In DNA form, the CDR3 reads TGTGCCAGCAGCCGGGGGGGCAGCACTGAAGCTTTCTTT. Translating it yields CASSRGGSTEAFF. The full variable domain, its missing parts supplied by reference TRBV11-3 and TRBJ1-1, is EAGVVQSPRYKIIEKKQPVAFWCNPISGHNTLYWYLQNLGQGPELLIRYENEEAVDDSQLPKDRFSAERLKGVDSTLKIQPAELGDSAVYLCASSRGGSTEAFFGQGTRLTVV.

The chain joins TRBV12-3 or TRBV12-4 to TRBJ2-3, with D unclear. This CDR3 region has 12 residues. Trimming shortened V by 6 bases and J by 6 bases, and 10 bases separated the two germline ends. CDR3 protein: CASSLPFDTQYF. Written as DNA, the CDR3 is TGTGCCAGCAGCCTTCCTTTCGATACGCAGTATTTT.

The gene calls are TRBV4-3 and TRBJ1-6; D perhaps matches TRBD1 (6 bases). The V end lost 1 base, the J end lost 8 bases, and 15 bases lay between the germline ends. Germline CDR1 LGHNA, CDR2 YSLEER. This CDR3 contains 16 residues. The CDR3, as DNA: TGCGCCAGCAGCCAAGGGGGGGGCTGGTCTGATTCACCCCTCCACTTT. It specifies CASSQGGGWSDSPLHF.

Points on this clone: This may be a read error, as it is one base from a much larger clone. The sample holds other DNA sequences that translate to the same CDR3. This chain joins TRBV6-4 and TRBJ2-3, with 14 bases that match TRBD2. The CDR3 contains 15 residues. V was pared by 4 bases and J by 3 bases, with 0 bases of the junction left unmatched. Germline V gives CDR1 MRHNA, CDR2 SNTAGT. CDR3 residues: CASSGTSGGTDTQYF. For the CDR3, the DNA is TGTGCCAGCAGTGGGACTAGCGGGGGGACAGATACGCAGTATTTT.

The V call is TRBV2, the J call TRBJ2-3; 13 bases align to TRBD2. The CDR3 sequence is 15 residues long. Per germline, CDR1 SNHLY and CDR2 FYNNEI. J lost 4 bases, V lost 8 bases, and 6 bases had no gene match. In nucleotides, the CDR3 is TGTGCCAGCTCCTTTACTAGCGGGGGGGCAGATACGCAGTATTTT. Residues: CASSFTSGGADTQYF.